The present T cell receptor (beta chain) was sequenced within a study of early T cells in non-severe SARS-CoV-2 infection. Study summary: Bulk RNA taken from unsorted whole blood was sequenced, leaving chains unpaired. General observations from the study: There was a bias toward anti-spike CD8 responses in VDJdb matching, which missed private and CD4 specificities.

As part of library construction, unique molecular identifiers were attached to individual cDNA molecules. TCRdb fed the 5' RACE reads into MiXCR, producing one record per CDR3 protein. The sample yields tens of thousands of distinct CDR3 sequences, about 4.7% seen once. The table lists this clonotype with a few counts. The antigen remains unidentified. The CDR3 extends over 17 amino acids. Germline CDR1 is DFQATT and CDR2 is SNEGSKA (reference sequence). V was trimmed by 0 bases and J by 1 base, leaving 15 bases between them. This clonotype was obtained from an adult who was a healthcare worker with PCR-confirmed SARS-CoV-2 infection or an uninfected control (not recorded which). This chain links TRBV20-1 with TRBJ2-2; D call uncertain. Sequencing used whole blood. The CDR3 DNA reads TGCAGTGCTAGAGATCTTGGGCAGCATCAGAACACCGGGGAGCTGTTTTTT. Amino acids: CSARDLGQHQNTGELFF.